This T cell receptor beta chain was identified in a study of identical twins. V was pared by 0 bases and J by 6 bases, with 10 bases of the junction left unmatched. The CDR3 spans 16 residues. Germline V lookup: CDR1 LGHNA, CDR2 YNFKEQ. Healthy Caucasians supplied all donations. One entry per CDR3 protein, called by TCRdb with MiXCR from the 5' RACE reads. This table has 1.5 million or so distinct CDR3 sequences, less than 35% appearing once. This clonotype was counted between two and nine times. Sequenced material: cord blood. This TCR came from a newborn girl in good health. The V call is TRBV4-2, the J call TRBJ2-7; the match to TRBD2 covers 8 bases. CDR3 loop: CASSQETTRLAGEQYF. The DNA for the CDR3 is TGTGCCAGCAGCCAAGAAACAACGCGGCTAGCGGGCGAGCAGTACTTC.